What follows are 8 T cell receptor beta chains derived from one specimen sequenced in a study of blood T cell repertoires in COVID-19. Sequencing used immunoSEQ multiplex PCR; TCRdb keeps in-frame clones, though not all of them. The data contain some 250,000 clones, 70% to 90% of them singletons. The sample was PBMCs or T cells enriched from blood (not recorded which). These receptors all stem from a woman between 45 and 65 years old who had recovered from COVID-19.

CDR3 DNA: TGTGCCAGCAGCTTTATTGGGCAGGGGAACACCGGGGAGCTGTTTTTT. Protein product: CASSFIGQGNTGELFF. The chain links TRBV7-9 to TRBJ2-2, with D maybe TRBD1 (5 bases). The germline gives CDR1 SEHNR, CDR2 FQNEAQ (reference sequence). V lost 3 bases and J 1 base, leaving 12 bases between the germline ends. The CDR3 length is 16 residues.

This chain connects TRBV10-3 to TRBJ1-3; possibly TRBD1 for D (5 bases). The CDR3 runs 13 residues. Trimming took off 4 bases at V and 4 bases at J, with 8 bases between the two ends. In germline, CDR1 is ENHRY, CDR2 SYGVKD. CDR3 sequence (DNA): TGTGCCATCAGTGCGGGACTCGGAAACACCATATATTTT. This sequence encodes CAISAGLGNTIYF.

For this clone: A much larger clone lies a single base off, so this may be a read error. V gene TRBV5-1 combines with J gene TRBJ2-5, with a tentative D call TRBD2 (7 bases). The CDR3 covers 14 residues. Trimming took 0 bases from V and 5 from J, leaving 11 bases between them. Looked up from germline, CDR1 is SGHRS and CDR2 is YFSETQ. The CDR3 DNA sequence: TGCGCCAGCAGCTTGGCAACGGGGGGCGAGACCCAGTACTTC. Protein sequence: CASSLATGGETQYF.

The genes are TRBV19 and TRBJ2-7; 12 bases are shared with TRBD1. The V segment lost 5 bases and the J segment 6 bases; nucleotides outside the gene matches: 11. This CDR3 spans 16 amino acids. Germline V gene lookup returns CDR1 LNHDA and CDR2 SQIVND (reference sequence). CDR3 in amino acids: CASSLSRDRGRGEQYF. CDR3 bases: TGTGCCAGTAGTCTCTCCCGGGACAGGGGGCGAGGCGAGCAGTACTTC.

The gene calls are TRBV19 and TRBJ2-2; TRBD2 matches at 7 bases. This CDR3 comprises 14 residues. With 6 bases clipped from V and 3 bases from J, the junction kept 4 bases outside the gene matches. CDR1 and CDR2 from the germline V gene are LNHDA and SQIVND (reference sequence). The CDR3 spells CASSLAGDTGELFF. Here the CDR3 DNA reads TGTGCCAGTAGCCTCGCGGGGGACACCGGGGAGCTGTTTTTT.

This chain's CDR3 is CASSLNREETQYF. The CDR3 DNA reads TGCGCCAGCAGCTTGAACAGGGAAGAGACCCAGTACTTC. J is TRBJ2-5 and V is TRBV5-1, with D perhaps matching TRBD1 (6 bases). The germline gives CDR1 SGHRS, CDR2 YFSETQ. Between the trimmed V and J ends, which lost 1 base and 3 bases, there was a span of 7 bases. The CDR3 runs to 13 residues.

V gene TRBV4-1 combines with J gene TRBJ2-2; 14 bases agree with TRBD2. Germline CDR1 and CDR2: MGHRA and YSYEKL. With V trimmed by 0 bases and J by 5 bases, 11 bases remained unmatched. The CDR3 has 20 amino acids. CDR3 bases: TGCGCCAGCAGCCAAGAAAGCGGACTAGCGGGAGGCCCGAGAACCGGGGAGCTGTTTTTT. It codes for CASSQESGLAGGPRTGELFF.

This chain joins TRBV13 and TRBJ2-7; 7 bases align to TRBD2. The CDR3 has 16 residues. The germline CDR1 and CDR2 sequences are PRHDT and FYEKMQ (reference sequence). V dropped 3 bases and J dropped 0; count of bases not matched to a gene: 8. The CDR3 is CASSFFGERGSYEQYF. The CDR3 region has the DNA TGTGCCAGCAGCTTTTTCGGTGAGCGGGGCTCCTACGAGCAGTACTTC.